This entry is about one T cell receptor (beta chain). The data were obtained in a study of blood T cell repertoires in COVID-19. Whole-study context: The cDNA or gDNA used as material had been derived from T cells, B-cell-depleted T cells, or PBMCs.

The CDR3 extends over 15 amino acids. V was pared by 4 bases and J by 6 bases, with 15 bases between. Germline values: CDR1 KGHSH, CDR2 LQKENI. The method was immunoSEQ multiplex PCR; TCRdb's version includes in-frame clones alone and lacks a portion of them. The repertoire consists of over 150,000 clones, with about 85% occurring once and the leading ten covering under 0.8%. Patients of the Seattle cohort, enrolled during active infection, were followed longitudinally. Material: peripheral blood. The chain carries TRBV18 and TRBJ2-2, with D tentatively TRBD1 (5 bases). This TCR was recovered from a man aged 60-69 years with COVID-19, enrolled during active disease. The chain's CDR3 is CASSREQESAGELFF. The DNA of the CDR3 is TGTGCCAGCTCACGCGAACAGGAATCAGCCGGGGAGCTGTTTTTT.